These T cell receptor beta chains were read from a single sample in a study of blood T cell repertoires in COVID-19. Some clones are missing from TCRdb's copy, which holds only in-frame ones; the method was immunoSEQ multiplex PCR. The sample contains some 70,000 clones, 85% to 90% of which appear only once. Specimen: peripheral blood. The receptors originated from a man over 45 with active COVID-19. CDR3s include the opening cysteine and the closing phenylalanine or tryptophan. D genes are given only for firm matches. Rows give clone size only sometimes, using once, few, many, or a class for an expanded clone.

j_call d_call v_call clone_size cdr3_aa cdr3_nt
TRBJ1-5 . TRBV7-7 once CASSLEGISGAQHF TGTGCTAGCAGCTTAGAGGGGATCAGCGGGGCCCAGCATTTT
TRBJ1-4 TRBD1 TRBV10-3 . CAISESGTGNEKLFF TGTGCCATCAGTGAGTCGGGGACAGGGAATGAAAAACTGTTTTTT
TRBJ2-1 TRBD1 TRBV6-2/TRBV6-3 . CASSSPGDRAYNEQFF TGTGCCAGCAGTTCCCCCGGGGACAGGGCCTACAATGAGCAGTTCTTC
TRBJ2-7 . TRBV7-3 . CASKGQPLGYEQYF TGTGCCAGCAAAGGACAGCCCCTGGGATACGAGCAGTACTTC
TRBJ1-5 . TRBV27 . CASSLLSQRQPQHF TGTGCCAGCAGTTTATTGTCACAGAGACAGCCCCAGCATTTT
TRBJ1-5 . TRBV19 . CVITRRGVGQPQHF TGTGTCATTACCCGGAGGGGAGTAGGTCAGCCCCAGCATTTT
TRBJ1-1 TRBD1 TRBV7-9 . CASSPGVGTATEAFF TGTGCCAGCAGCCCAGGGGTCGGGACAGCCACTGAAGCTTTCTTT
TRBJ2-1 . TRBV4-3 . CASRFQGSSYNEQFF TGCGCCAGCAGGTTTCAGGGGAGCTCCTACAATGAGCAGTTCTTC
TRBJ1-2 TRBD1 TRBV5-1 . CASSLAPGGSEGYTF TGCGCCAGCAGCTTGGCCCCAGGGGGATCGGAAGGCTACACCTTC
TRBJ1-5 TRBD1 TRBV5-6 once CASSWDRGTPQHF TGTGCCAGCAGCTGGGACAGGGGTACGCCCCAGCATTTT
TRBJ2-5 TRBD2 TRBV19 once CASSIGVAGQETQYF TGTGCCAGTAGTATAGGGGTAGCGGGGCAAGAGACCCAGTACTTC
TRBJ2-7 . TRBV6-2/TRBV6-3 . CASSYPPYEQYF TGTGCCAGCAGTTACCCCCCATACGAGCAGTACTTC
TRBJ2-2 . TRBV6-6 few CASSRDFMGTTGELFF TGTGCCAGCAGCCGGGACTTTATGGGAACCACCGGGGAGCTGTTTTTT
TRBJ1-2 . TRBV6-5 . CASSPGGDGYTF TGTGCCAGCAGCCCCGGGGGTGATGGCTACACCTTC
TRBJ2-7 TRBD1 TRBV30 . CAWSEGQGTHEQYF TGTGCCTGGAGTGAAGGACAGGGGACCCACGAGCAGTACTTC
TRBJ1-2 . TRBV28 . CASSLRNPRGGYTF TGTGCCAGCAGTTTGCGAAACCCCCGGGGTGGCTACACCTTC
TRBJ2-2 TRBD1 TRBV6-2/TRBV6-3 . CASSYIGDWDRNTGELFF TGTGCCAGCAGTTACATTGGTGATTGGGACAGGAACACCGGGGAGCTGTTTTTT
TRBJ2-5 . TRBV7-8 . CASSSGTHQETQYF TGTGCCAGCAGCTCCGGGACTCACCAAGAGACCCAGTACTTC
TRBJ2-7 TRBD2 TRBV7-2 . CASNRLSGTTYEQYF TGTGCCAGCAATCGTCTTTCCGGGACTACCTACGAGCAGTACTTC
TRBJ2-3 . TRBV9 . CASSVAVTVDTQYF TGTGCCAGCAGCGTAGCGGTAACCGTGGATACGCAGTATTTT
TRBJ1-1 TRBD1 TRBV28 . CASSPRQGWDTEAFF TGTGCCAGCAGTCCCCGACAGGGATGGGACACTGAAGCTTTCTTT
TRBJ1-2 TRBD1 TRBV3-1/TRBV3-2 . CASTKPGQALGLGYTF TGTGCCAGCACAAAACCAGGACAGGCCCTGGGGCTAGGCTACACCTTC
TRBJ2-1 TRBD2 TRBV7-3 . CASSQIGTSGRLNEQFF TGTGCCAGCAGCCAAATCGGGACTAGCGGGAGGTTGAATGAGCAGTTCTTC
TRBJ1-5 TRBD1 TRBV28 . CASRGPGQGRQPQHF TGTGCCAGCAGGGGTCCTGGACAGGGCCGTCAGCCCCAGCATTTT
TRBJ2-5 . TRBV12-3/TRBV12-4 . CASRTQGSETQYF TGTGCCAGCAGGACGCAGGGTTCGGAGACCCAGTACTTC
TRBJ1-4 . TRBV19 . CASRPARGAGEKLFF TGTGCCAGTAGACCTGCACGGGGGGCCGGCGAAAAACTGTTTTTT
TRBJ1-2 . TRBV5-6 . CASSPWAGRDYGYTF TGTGCCAGCAGCCCTTGGGCGGGGAGGGACTATGGCTACACCTTC
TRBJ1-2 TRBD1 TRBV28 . CASSLRTGSYGYTF TGTGCCAGCAGTTTAAGGACAGGGTCCTATGGCTACACCTTC
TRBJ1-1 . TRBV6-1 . CASSEKGGNTEAFF TGTGCCAGCAGTGAAAAAGGGGGGAACACTGAAGCTTTCTTT
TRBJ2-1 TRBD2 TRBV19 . CASSPGLASYNEQFF TGTGCCAGTAGCCCGGGACTAGCGTCCTACAATGAGCAGTTCTTC
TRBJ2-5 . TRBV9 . CASRGRERPYQETQYF TGTGCCAGCAGGGGGAGAGAACGCCCGTACCAAGAGACCCAGTACTTC
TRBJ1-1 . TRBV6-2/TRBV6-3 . CASIPDSPPREAFF TGTGCCAGCATCCCAGACAGCCCCCCCAGAGAAGCTTTCTTT
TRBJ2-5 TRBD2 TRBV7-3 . CASSRSGGAPGETQYF TGTGCCAGCAGCCGTAGCGGGGGGGCCCCCGGAGAGACCCAGTACTTC
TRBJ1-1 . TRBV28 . CASSPGGGTEAFF TGTGCCAGCAGTCCCGGGGGGGGCACTGAAGCTTTCTTT
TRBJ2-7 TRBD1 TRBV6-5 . CASTQRRQGPYEQYF TGTGCCAGCACCCAAAGGAGACAGGGACCCTACGAGCAGTACTTC
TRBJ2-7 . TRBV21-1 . CASNPDRGSRSYEQYF TGTGCCAGCAACCCCGACCGCGGGAGTCGCTCCTACGAGCAGTACTTC
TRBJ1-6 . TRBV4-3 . CASSQEVSGDSPLHF TGCGCCAGCAGCCAAGAAGTTTCGGGGGATTCACCCCTCCACTTT
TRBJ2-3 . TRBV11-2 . CASSPGPSELSTF TGTGCCAGCAGCCCCGGCCCTTCGGAGCTATCCACTTTT
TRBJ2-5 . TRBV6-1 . CASSATHYYGSMETQYF TGTGCCAGCAGTGCAACCCATTATTACGGGAGCATGGAGACCCAGTACTTC
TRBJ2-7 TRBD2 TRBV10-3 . CAISGLAGGDEQYF TGTGCCATCAGTGGACTAGCGGGGGGGGATGAGCAGTACTTC
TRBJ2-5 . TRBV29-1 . CSVDSPQETQYF TGCAGCGTTGATTCTCCCCAAGAGACCCAGTACTTC
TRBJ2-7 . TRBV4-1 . CASSQDRRDRSYEQYF TGCGCCAGCAGCCAAGATAGGCGGGACCGCTCCTACGAGCAGTACTTC
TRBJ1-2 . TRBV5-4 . CASSGQQGDYGYTF TGTGCCAGCAGCGGCCAACAGGGCGACTATGGCTACACCTTC
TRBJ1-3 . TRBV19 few CASSITAARSSGNTIYF TGTGCCAGTAGTATCACGGCGGCAAGAAGCTCTGGAAACACCATATATTTT
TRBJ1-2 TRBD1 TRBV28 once CASIRTGYAYGYTF TGTGCCAGCATAAGGACAGGCTATGCCTATGGCTACACCTTC
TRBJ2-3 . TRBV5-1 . CASSEGGPDTQYF TGCGCCAGCAGCGAGGGTGGGCCAGATACGCAGTATTTT
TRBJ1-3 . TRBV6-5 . CASSYSATSGNTIYF TGTGCCAGCAGTTACTCAGCCACCTCTGGAAACACCATATATTTT
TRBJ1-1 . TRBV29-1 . CSVEKGKVTEAFF TGCAGCGTTGAGAAGGGGAAGGTCACTGAAGCTTTCTTT
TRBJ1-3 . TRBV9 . CASSGTGHTGNTIYF TGTGCCAGCAGCGGAACGGGACACACAGGAAACACCATATATTTT
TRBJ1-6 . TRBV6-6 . CASSYSEGVTLHF TGTGCCAGCAGTTACTCCGAGGGGGTTACCCTCCACTTT
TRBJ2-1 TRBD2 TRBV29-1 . CSVSGTSGSSYNEQFF TGCAGCGTGTCCGGGACTAGCGGTAGCTCCTACAATGAGCAGTTCTTC
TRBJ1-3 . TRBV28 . CASRARISGNTIYF TGTGCCAGCAGGGCCAGGATTTCTGGAAACACCATATATTTT
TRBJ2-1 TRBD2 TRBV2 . CASSEGGRVYEQFF TGTGCCAGCAGTGAGGGCGGGAGGGTATATGAGCAGTTCTTC
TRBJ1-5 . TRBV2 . CASRQENSNQPQHF TGTGCCAGCAGACAGGAGAATAGCAATCAGCCCCAGCATTTT